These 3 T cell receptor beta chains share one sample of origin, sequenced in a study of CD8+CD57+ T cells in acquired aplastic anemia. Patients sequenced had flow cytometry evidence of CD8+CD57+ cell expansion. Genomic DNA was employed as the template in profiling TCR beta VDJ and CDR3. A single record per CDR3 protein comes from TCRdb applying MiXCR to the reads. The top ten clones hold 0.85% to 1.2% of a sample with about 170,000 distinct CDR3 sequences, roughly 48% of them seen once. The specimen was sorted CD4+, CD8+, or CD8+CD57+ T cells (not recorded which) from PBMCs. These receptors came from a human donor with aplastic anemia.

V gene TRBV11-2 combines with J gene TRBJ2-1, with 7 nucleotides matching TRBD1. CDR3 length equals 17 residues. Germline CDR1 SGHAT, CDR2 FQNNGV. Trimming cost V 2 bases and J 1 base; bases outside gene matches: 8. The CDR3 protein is CASSLRPGTASYNEQFF. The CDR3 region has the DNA TGTGCCAGCAGCTTACGGCCAGGGACAGCGTCCTACAATGAGCAGTTCTTC.

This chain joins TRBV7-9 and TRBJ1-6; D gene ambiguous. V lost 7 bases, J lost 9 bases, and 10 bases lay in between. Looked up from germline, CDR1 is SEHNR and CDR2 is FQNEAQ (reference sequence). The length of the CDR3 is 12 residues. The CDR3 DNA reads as TGTGCCAGCAACTTGTGGGGTTCACCCCTCCACTTT. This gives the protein CASNLWGSPLHF.

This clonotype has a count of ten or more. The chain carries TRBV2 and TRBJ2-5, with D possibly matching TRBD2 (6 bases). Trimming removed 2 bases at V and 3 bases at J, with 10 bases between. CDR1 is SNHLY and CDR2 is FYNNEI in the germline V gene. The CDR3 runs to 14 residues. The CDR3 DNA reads TGTGCCAGCAGTGAACGGGGCGGGAAAGAGACCCAGTACTTC. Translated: CASSERGGKETQYF.